This T cell receptor beta chain was observed in a study of T cells after yellow fever vaccination. This clonotype came up a few times. V dropped 4 bases and J dropped 3 bases, with 8 bases sitting between them. The CDR3 is made up of 12 amino acids. The germline V gene has CDR1 SGHRS and CDR2 YFSETQ. 5'RACE template switching generated TCR cDNA, adding a universal primer site and UMIs. TCRdb recomputed calls from the 5' RACE reads with MiXCR, one row per CDR3 protein. Here the sample spans some 600,000 distinct CDR3 sequences, 12% being singletons. The chain joins TRBV5-1 to TRBJ2-7; D not certain. Material: PBMCs, obtained on the day of the yellow fever booster vaccination. This clonotype was sampled from a man aged 25 to 40 who received the YFV17D yellow fever vaccine. CDR3 region: CASSITNYEQYF. The CDR3 DNA reads TGCGCCAGCAGCATCACAAACTACGAGCAGTACTTC.